Described below is a single TCR beta chain sequence and its context. As yet, its antigen is unknown. This record comes from a study of T cell responses to AZD1222 COVID-19 vaccine. CDR3 length: 15 amino acids. Germline V lookup: CDR1 SGHAT, CDR2 FQNNGV. J gave up 2 bases and V 5 bases, and 7 bases lay outside the gene matches. Study-wide findings and caveats: Only a handful of AZD1222 recipients, six or seven in all, had baseline seropositivity. Clonal diversity was possibly underestimated, and white British individuals and females predominated among donors.

Pooled in the analysis were second doses at about 4 or about 12 weeks. Assay used: immunoSEQ multiplex PCR; TCRdb lists only in-frame clones, some missing. Of about 84,000 clones listed, roughly 85% are singletons. Specimen: peripheral blood, collected 28 days after the second AZD1222 dose. This rearrangement joins TRBV11-2 to TRBJ2-7, with 9 bases aligning to TRBD1. The source is an adult who received the AZD1222 COVID-19 vaccine. Here the CDR3 DNA reads TGTGCCAGCAGCCTCGGGACAGGGATAACCTACGAGCAGTACTTC. The encoded protein is CASSLGTGITYEQYF.